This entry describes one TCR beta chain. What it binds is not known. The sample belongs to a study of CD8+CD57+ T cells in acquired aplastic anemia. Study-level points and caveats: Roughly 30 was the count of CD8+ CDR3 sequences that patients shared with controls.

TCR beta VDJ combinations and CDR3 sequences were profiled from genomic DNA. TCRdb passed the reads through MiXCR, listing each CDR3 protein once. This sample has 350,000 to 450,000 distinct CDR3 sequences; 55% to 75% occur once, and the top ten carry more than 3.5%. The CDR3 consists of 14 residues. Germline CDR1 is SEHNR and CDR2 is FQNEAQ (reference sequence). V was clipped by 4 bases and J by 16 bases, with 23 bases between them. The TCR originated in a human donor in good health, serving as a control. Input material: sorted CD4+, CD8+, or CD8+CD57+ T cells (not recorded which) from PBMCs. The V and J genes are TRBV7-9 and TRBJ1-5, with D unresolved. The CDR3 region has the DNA TGTGCCAGCAGCTCGGGCGGGATCAATGAGCACCACCATTTT. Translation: CASSSGGINEHHHF.